Following are 18 T cell receptor beta chains from one sample sequenced in a study of identical twins. MiXCR, run by TCRdb on the 5' RACE reads, gives a single entry per CDR3 protein. The data hold approximately 220,000 distinct CDR3 sequences, with 6% to 8.5% observed a single time. The same sample was also used in a study of yellow fever vaccine responses in identical twins.

Source material: CD8+ T cells sorted from blood. The receptors derive from a woman under 30 in good health.

This clonotype was found a few times. This chain joins TRBV9 and TRBJ1-1; TRBD1 matches 8 bases. After removal of 3 bases from V and 7 bases from J, the junction contained 11 bases not matched to a gene. CDR3 length: 15 amino acids. CDR1 is SGDLS and CDR2 is YYNGEE in the germline V gene. The CDR3 DNA reads TGTGCCAGCAGCGGACCCGGGACAGGAGGGGTTGAAGCTTTCTTT. As protein: CASSGPGTGGVEAFF.

This clonotype occurred many times. The chain recombines TRBV6-5 with TRBJ2-5, with 8 bases matching TRBD2. The CDR3 contains 16 residues. The V gene's germline CDR1 is MNHEY and CDR2 SVGAGI. V shed 2 bases, J shed 3 bases, and the junction held 8 bases outside the gene matches. The CDR3 protein is CASSYTGTSFKETQYF. The CDR3 DNA reads as TGTGCCAGCAGTTACACCGGGACTAGTTTTAAAGAGACCCAGTACTTC.

This clonotype was counted many times. The chain recombines TRBV4-1 with TRBJ2-7; D might be TRBD2 (6 bases). Germline V gene data show CDR1 as MGHRA and CDR2 as YSYEKL. Trimming stripped 2 bases from V and 6 bases from J, with 14 bases between. The CDR3 is made up of 14 amino acids. CDR3 sequence (DNA): TGCGCCAGCAGCCAAATAGCGGCTTTGTCCGAGCAGTACTTC. This codes for CASSQIAALSEQYF.

This clonotype was detected ten times or more. The V call is TRBV3-1, the J call TRBJ2-1, with D possibly being TRBD1 or TRBD2 (6 bases each). Trimming took off 4 bases at V and 4 bases at J, with 11 bases between the two ends. CDR1 and CDR2 (germline): LGHDT, YNNKEL (reference sequence). There are 14 residues in the CDR3. The CDR3 DNA reads TGTGCCAGCAGCCCCGCGGGACAATACAATGAGCAGTTCTTC. This translates into CASSPAGQYNEQFF.

The sample holds many counts of this clonotype. The genes are TRBV2 and TRBJ1-1; D gene unclear. CDR3 size: 13 residues. V was shortened by 8 bases and J by 1 base, with 11 bases between the two germline ends. CDR1 SNHLY and CDR2 FYNNEI come from the germline V gene. The CDR3 is CASHGRGNTEAFF. As DNA, the CDR3 is TGTGCCAGCCATGGGCGTGGGAACACTGAAGCTTTCTTT. Looking up the rest from reference TRBV2 and TRBJ1-1 gives the full variable domain: EPEVTQTPSHQVTQMGQEVILRCVPISNHLYFYWYRQILGQKVEFLVSFYNNEISEKSEIFDDQFSVERPDGSNFTLKIRSTKLEDSAMYFCASHGRGNTEAFFGQGTRLTVV.

V usage is TRBV7-2 and J usage is TRBJ2-7; 12 nucleotides line up with TRBD2. Germline V gene lookup returns CDR1 SGHTA and CDR2 FQGNSA. The CDR3 loop spans 17 amino acids. Unmatched junction bases numbered 10, after V lost 5 bases and J lost 2 bases. CDR3: CASSRHPSSGRAYEQYF. The CDR3 region has the DNA TGTGCCAGCAGCCGCCACCCTTCTAGCGGGAGGGCCTACGAGCAGTACTTC.

The sample holds many counts of this clonotype. The chain carries TRBV12-3 or TRBV12-4 and TRBJ2-2; D is possibly TRBD1 (5 bases). This CDR3 contains 16 residues. The V end was cut by 6 bases, the J end by 4 bases, with 18 bases between. CDR3 nucleotide sequence: TGTGCCAGCAGATCCTACAGGCCCTCAGGCACCGGGGAGCTGTTTTTT. Translation gives CASRSYRPSGTGELFF.

In its sample, this clonotype was seen many times. The chain is built from TRBV7-9 and TRBJ1-1; D is possibly TRBD1 (6 bases). The germline V and J ends were trimmed by 7 bases and 4 bases, with 13 bases remaining between them. The CDR3 length is 13 residues. Germline CDR1 is SEHNR and CDR2 is FQNEAQ (reference sequence). CDR3: CASTYWGATEAFF. The CDR3 bases are TGTGCCAGCACCTACTGGGGGGCCACTGAAGCTTTCTTT. Full variable domain (remainder filled in from reference TRBV7-9 and TRBJ1-1): DTGVSQNPRHKITKRGQNVTFRCDPISEHNRLYWYRQTLGQGPEFLTYFQNEAQLEKSRLLSDRFSAERPKGSFSTLEIQRTEQGDSAMYLCASTYWGATEAFFGQGTRLTVV.

This clonotype was seen a few times. The chain employs TRBV19 and TRBJ2-3; D is possibly TRBD2 (6 bases). This CDR3 is 17 amino acids long. V was pared by 2 bases and J by 0 bases, with 15 bases between. Germline assignment: CDR1 LNHDA and CDR2 SQIVND (reference sequence). CDR3 residues: CASSIKGLFSSTDTQYF. CDR3 sequence (DNA): TGTGCCAGTAGTATAAAGGGACTTTTCTCTAGCACAGATACGCAGTATTTT.

This clonotype has at least ten counts. The chain joins TRBV12-3 or TRBV12-4 to TRBJ2-7, with TRBD2 matching 8 bases. With 6 bases clipped from V and 3 bases from J, the junction kept 4 bases outside the gene matches. The CDR3 contains 13 residues. The CDR3 loop is CASSTGTSYEQYF. DNA for the CDR3: TGTGCCAGCAGCACCGGGACTAGCTACGAGCAGTACTTC.

The chain couples TRBV3-1 to TRBJ2-1, with a weak D call TRBD1 (6 bases). Germline values: CDR1 LGHDT, CDR2 YNNKEL (reference sequence). The CDR3 spans 15 residues. V was pared by 4 bases and J by 4 bases, with 14 bases between. The CDR3 loop reads CASSRVRGTYNEQFF. Written as DNA, the CDR3 is TGTGCCAGCAGCCGGGTCAGGGGTACGTACAATGAGCAGTTCTTC.

This clonotype was found many times. The rearrangement uses TRBV5-1 and TRBJ2-1; maybe TRBD2 (5 bases). Germline V gene sequence: CDR1 SGHRS, CDR2 YFSETQ. The V and J ends lost 4 bases and 7 bases respectively, with 18 bases between them. The CDR3 length is 15 residues. CDR3 sequence (DNA): TGCGCCAGCAGCATACTAGTTCGCTGGCCTAATGAGCAGTTCTTC. This gives the protein CASSILVRWPNEQFF. Complete variable domain (other parts from reference TRBV5-1 and TRBJ2-1): KAGVTQTPRYLIKTRGQQVTLSCSPISGHRSVSWYQQTPGQGLQFLFEYFSETQRNKGNFPGRFSGRQFSNSRSEMNVSTLELGDSALYLCASSILVRWPNEQFFGPGTRLTVL.

Only a few counts were recorded for this clonotype. The chain joins TRBV2 to TRBJ1-1; D is unclear. This CDR3 is built from 13 residues. Trimming left V 2 bases short and J 3 bases short, with 7 bases between. CDR1 and CDR2 from the germline V gene are SNHLY and FYNNEI. The CDR3 reads CASSERWDTEAFF. The CDR3 DNA reads TGTGCCAGCAGTGAAAGGTGGGACACTGAAGCTTTCTTT.

This clonotype has only a few counts. The J gene is TRBJ1-6, the V gene TRBV28; no clear D gene. V was pared by 3 bases and J by 8 bases, with 5 bases between. The CDR3 spans 12 residues. Germline V gene sequence: CDR1 MDHEN, CDR2 SYDVKM. Here the CDR3 reads CASSFPDSPLHF. CDR3 DNA: TGTGCCAGCAGTTTCCCCGATTCACCCCTCCACTTT.

This clonotype was seen ten or more times. The CDR3 region is CASSPWTDYEQYF. As DNA, the CDR3 is TGCGCCAGCAGCCCATGGACAGACTACGAGCAGTACTTC. The chain combines TRBV5-1 with TRBJ2-7; a possible D gene is TRBD1 (6 bases). From germline, CDR1 is SGHRS and CDR2 YFSETQ. Trimming stripped 4 bases from V and 3 bases from J, with 11 bases between. The CDR3 length is 13 residues.

The V gene is TRBV7-9, the J gene TRBJ2-7, with D possibly TRBD2 on 5 matching bases. V lost 5 bases and J 2 bases, leaving 13 bases between the germline ends. The CDR3 is 14 residues long. Germline-derived CDR1 and CDR2 are SEHNR and FQNEAQ (reference sequence). Here the CDR3 DNA reads TGTGCCAGCAGCACGGACTTTACCGCCTACGAGCAGTACTTC. Translation gives CASSTDFTAYEQYF.

This clonotype has only a few counts. The V call is TRBV29-1, the J call TRBJ1-2; D is ambiguous. Germline loops: CDR1 SQVTM, CDR2 ANQGSEA. This CDR3 contains 13 residues. The V end lost 4 bases, the J end lost 0 bases, and 9 bases lay between the germline ends. The DNA for the CDR3 is TGCAGCGTTGTGGACCACGCTAACTATGGCTACACCTTC. Protein sequence: CSVVDHANYGYTF.

The V call is TRBV20-1, the J call TRBJ1-1, with a weak D call TRBD1 (6 bases). The length of the CDR3 is 13 residues. Between the trimmed V and J ends, which lost 5 bases and 6 bases, there was a span of 16 bases. Germline V lookup: CDR1 DFQATT, CDR2 SNEGSKA (reference sequence). CDR3 nucleotide sequence: TGCAGTGCTCTCAAGGGGGAAAGCGCTGAAGCTTTCTTT. Translation: CSALKGESAEAFF.